One and the same sample provided the 9 T cell receptor beta chains below, sequenced in a study of cytomegalovirus exposure and HLA in healthy donors. The PCR was carried out with 60 Vbeta primers and 13 Jbeta primers. Profiling relied on immunoSEQ multiplex PCR, and the TCRdb table lists in-frame clones only, not all of them. The table records 150,000 to 200,000 clones, 75% to 80% of them present only once. Sequenced input: PBMCs. The source is a man between 40 and 49 years old in good health and CMV-seropositive.

The count of this clone is one. The chain joins TRBV27 to TRBJ2-1; the match to TRBD2 covers 7 bases. The J segment lost 4 bases and the V segment lost 2 bases, leaving 5 bases of the junction unmatched. Germline values: CDR1 MNHEY, CDR2 SMNVEV (reference sequence). The CDR3 has 15 amino acids. In DNA, the CDR3 is TGTGCCAGCAGTTTAAGGTCTAGCGGTTACAATGAGCAGTTCTTC. Translated: CASSLRSSGYNEQFF.

This chain links TRBV4-1 with TRBJ2-1; a weak D match, TRBD2 (6 bases). V lost 2 bases and J 0 bases, leaving 14 bases between the germline ends. This CDR3 spans 17 amino acids. CDR1 is MGHRA, CDR2 YSYEKL, per germline. The chain's CDR3 is CASSQTGTPSSYNEQFF. The CDR3 DNA sequence: TGCGCCAGCAGCCAAACCGGGACTCCTAGCTCCTACAATGAGCAGTTCTTC.

The genes are TRBV7-9 and TRBJ2-7, with 8 nucleotides matching TRBD1. Germline-derived CDR1 and CDR2 are SEHNR and FQNEAQ (reference sequence). V was clipped by 3 bases and J by 2 bases; unmatched bases: 6. The CDR3 totals 15 residues. CDR3 sequence: CASSFQGARPYEQYF. DNA for the CDR3: TGTGCCAGCAGCTTTCAGGGGGCGCGTCCCTACGAGCAGTACTTC.

The sample holds a few counts of this clone. The chain combines TRBV5-4 with TRBJ2-5, with 7 bases aligning to TRBD1. The V gene end was trimmed by 4 bases and the J gene end by 5 bases; junction bases not matched to a gene: 8. The CDR3 loop spans 14 amino acids. Germline V gene lookup returns CDR1 SGHNT and CDR2 YYREEE (reference sequence). CDR3 coding DNA: TGTGCCAGCAGCGTTAACAGGGGTGGGGAGACCCAGTACTTC. Translating gives CASSVNRGGETQYF.

This chain links TRBV2 with TRBJ1-3; 7 nucleotides align to TRBD1. The junction had 5 bases not matched to a gene; V was cut back by 6 bases and J by 0 bases. CDR1 and CDR2 (germline): SNHLY, FYNNEI. This CDR3 has 15 residues. The CDR3 sequence: CASRETGHSGNTIYF. The CDR3 DNA sequence: TGTGCCAGCAGAGAGACAGGGCACTCTGGAAACACCATATATTTT.

This chain uses TRBV15 with TRBJ2-1; D may be TRBD1 (5 bases). The CDR3 spans 14 residues. Looked up from germline, CDR1 is LNHNV and CDR2 is YYDKDF (reference sequence). Trimming removed 0 bases at V and 4 bases at J, with 7 bases between. The CDR3 protein is CATSREGAYNEQFF. The CDR3 DNA reads as TGTGCCACCAGCAGAGAAGGGGCGTACAATGAGCAGTTCTTC.

This chain uses TRBV7-2 with TRBJ2-2; weak D call: TRBD2 (5 bases). Trimming took 2 bases from V and 3 from J, leaving 7 bases between them. Per germline, CDR1 SGHTA and CDR2 FQGNSA. The CDR3 covers 14 residues. Here the CDR3 DNA reads TGTGCCAGCAGCTTAACTAGGGACACCGGGGAGCTGTTTTTT. The encoded protein is CASSLTRDTGELFF.

The chain couples TRBV6-5 to TRBJ1-4; TRBD1 is a possible D gene (6 bases). V was pared by 0 bases and J by 7 bases, with 6 bases between. Germline CDR1 is MNHEY and CDR2 is SVGAGI. The CDR3 sequence is 13 residues long. CDR3: CASSYSGAEKLFF. The CDR3 nucleotides are TGTGCCAGCAGTTACTCGGGGGCTGAAAAACTGTTTTTT.

A note on this clone: One junction end disagrees with the germline gene, perhaps due to a read error. This chain connects TRBV7-9 to TRBJ2-2; TRBD2 matches at 8 bases. The CDR3 sequence is 16 residues long. CDR1 SEHNR and CDR2 FQNEAQ come from the germline V gene (reference sequence). The CDR3 DNA reads as TGTGCCAGCAGGTTAGAAGCGGGAGCGAACACCGGGGAGCTGTTTTTT. Its translation: CASRLEAGANTGELFF.